This is a list of T cell receptor beta chains from one sample in a study of early T cells in non-severe SARS-CoV-2 infection. TCRdb reprocessed the 5' RACE reads via MiXCR and lists one record per CDR3 protein. The sample records fewer than 85,000 distinct CDR3 sequences, approximately 12% being singletons. The sequencing input was whole blood. The receptors were gathered from an adult who was a healthcare worker with PCR-confirmed SARS-CoV-2 infection or an uninfected control (not recorded which). The CDR3 runs from the conserved cysteine through the conserved F or W. Fields, in order: J gene, V gene, D gene, clone size, CDR3 DNA, CDR3 protein. A D gene is named only where the DNA matches it firmly. Expanded clones get a size class; other rows say once, few or many, or leave the size out.

TRBJ2-1 TRBV7-2 - few TGTGCCAGCAGCCCAACTTTGCAGTACAATGAGCAGTTCTTC CASSPTLQYNEQFF
TRBJ1-1 TRBV27 - many TGTGCCAGCAGTCGCGACAGGAGGGGTGAAGCTTTCTTT CASSRDRRGEAFF
TRBJ2-3 TRBV29-1 TRBD2 - TGCAGCGTACGAGGTGCTAGCGGGAGGGACGCTAGCACAGATACGCAGTATTTT CSVRGASGRDASTDTQYF
TRBJ2-3 TRBV28 - many TGTGCCAGCAGCGGGGGATCGGATACGCAGTATTTT CASSGGSDTQYF
TRBJ1-3 TRBV18 TRBD1 many TGTGCCAGCTCGCCCCGGGACAGGGCTTCTGGAAACACCATATATTTT CASSPRDRASGNTIYF
TRBJ2-7 TRBV28 - few TGTGCCAGCAGTACCTACCTTCACGGATTCTACGAGCAGTACTTC CASSTYLHGFYEQYF
TRBJ1-6 TRBV30 - once TGTGCCTGGAGTGAGGGCAGGGGAGGTTCACCCCTCCACTTT CAWSEGRGGSPLHF
TRBJ2-1 TRBV29-1 - few TGCAGCGTTCGTGGGGATGAGCAGTTCTTC CSVRGDEQFF
TRBJ1-1 TRBV12-3/TRBV12-4 - many TGTGCCAGCATCCCCGGGGCAGGGCCATCGAACACTGAAGCTTTCTTT CASIPGAGPSNTEAFF
TRBJ1-6 TRBV7-6 TRBD1 many TGTGCCAGCAGCAACTCCGGGACAGGAAATTCACCCCTCCACTTT CASSNSGTGNSPLHF
TRBJ1-2 TRBV29-1 - many TGCAGCGTCCCTGAACGGATCTATGGCTACACCTTC CSVPERIYGYTF
TRBJ2-7 TRBV6-2/TRBV6-3 TRBD1 many TGTGCCAGCAGCCTACCGGACAGGGGAGACGAGCAGTACTTC CASSLPDRGDEQYF
TRBJ2-3 TRBV7-9 TRBD1 - TGTGCCAGCAGCTATCCTGGGACAGGGTACACAGATACGCAGTATTTT CASSYPGTGYTDTQYF
TRBJ2-7 TRBV6-2/TRBV6-3 - - TGTGCCAGCAGTTACTCGAGGAGTCGCTACGAGCAGTACTTC CASSYSRSRYEQYF
TRBJ2-2 TRBV20-1 - many TGCAGTGCCAGGCTAGCGTCTGGCGGGGAGCTGTTTTTT CSARLASGGELFF
TRBJ1-6 TRBV10-3 - many TGTGCCATCAGTGAGAGCGACCGGGGCCCGAATTCACCCCTCCACTTT CAISESDRGPNSPLHF
TRBJ1-6 TRBV4-1 - - TGCGCCAGCAGCCACTCACCCTGGCAGGATAATTCACCCCTCCACTTT CASSHSPWQDNSPLHF
TRBJ2-1 TRBV11-2 - medium-sized TGTGCCAGCAGCTTGCTTCTCCAGCATCGAAGCGATGAGCAGTTCTTC CASSLLLQHRSDEQFF
TRBJ2-1 TRBV14 - few TGTGCCAGCAGCCGCTACGGGACTGGAAATGAGCAGTTCTTC CASSRYGTGNEQFF
TRBJ2-1 TRBV28 - - TGTGCCAGCAGGGAACTAGGAGCCTCCGGCGAGTTCTTC CASRELGASGEFF
TRBJ2-7 TRBV9 - many TGTGCCAGCAGCGTAGCTTCCCAGTCCTACGAGCAGTACTTC CASSVASQSYEQYF
TRBJ2-3 TRBV28 - - TGTGCCAGCAGTTTTGGTGCGGGGCCCGCCACAGATACGCAGTATTTT CASSFGAGPATDTQYF
TRBJ2-5 TRBV29-1 TRBD2 many TGCAGCGTTGAAGGTCCCGGCGGGGGGACCCAGTACTTC CSVEGPGGGTQYF
TRBJ2-1 TRBV29-1 TRBD1 many TGCAGCGTGACAGGGTCCAATGAGCAGTTCTTC CSVTGSNEQFF
TRBJ2-3 TRBV7-9 - many TGTGCCAGCAGCTCCTTAGGTAGCACAGATACGCAGTATTTT CASSSLGSTDTQYF
TRBJ2-3 TRBV4-2 TRBD2 - TGTGCCAGCAGCCAAGATCGGGGACTAGCAACAGATACGCAGTATTTT CASSQDRGLATDTQYF
TRBJ2-1 TRBV6-6 - many TGTGCCGCGGGGCTCTCGGCGGGGGCATACAATGAGCAGTTCTTC CAAGLSAGAYNEQFF
TRBJ2-7 TRBV13 - many TGTGCCAGCAGCTTAGGCCGTTTGGGAAACGAGCAGTACTTC CASSLGRLGNEQYF
TRBJ2-1 TRBV5-5 TRBD2 many TGTGCCAGCAGCTTGGATGCGGGAGTGGGGTACAATGAGCAGTTCTTC CASSLDAGVGYNEQFF
TRBJ2-5 TRBV7-7 - - TGTGCCAGCAGCTCCCGCCTGGGGACGGGGGAGACCCAGTACTTC CASSSRLGTGETQYF
TRBJ2-5 TRBV25-1 - many TGTGCCAGCAGTGAATTGGGGAGAGAGACCCAGTACTTC CASSELGRETQYF
TRBJ2-2 TRBV5-6 - many TGTGCCAGCAGCTTGAGGTCCGGGGAGCTGTTTTTT CASSLRSGELFF
TRBJ2-3 TRBV24-1 TRBD2 many TGTGCCACCAGTGAACTAGCGGGGGGTACAGATACGCAGTATTTT CATSELAGGTDTQYF
TRBJ2-2 TRBV6-2/TRBV6-3 TRBD1 many TGTGCCAGCAGTTCCGGGACAGATAACACCGGGGAGCTGTTTTTT CASSSGTDNTGELFF
TRBJ2-7 TRBV7-2 TRBD1 many TGTGCCAGCAATAAAGACAGGGGAGTTTCCTACGAGCAGTACTTC CASNKDRGVSYEQYF
TRBJ2-5 TRBV20-1 - - TGCAGTGCTAGTAAGGAGACCCAGTACTTC CSASKETQYF
TRBJ2-3 TRBV12-3/TRBV12-4 - few TGTGCCAGCAGTTTTATTCTAGATACGCAGTATTTT CASSFILDTQYF
TRBJ2-7 TRBV28 - many TGTGCCAGCAGTCCACCAGAGTACTACGAGCAGTACTTC CASSPPEYYEQYF
TRBJ2-2 TRBV6-2/TRBV6-3 - many TGTGCCAGCACCTTAGCAGCTAGGACCGGGGAGCTGTTTTTT CASTLAARTGELFF
TRBJ2-1 TRBV12-3/TRBV12-4 TRBD2 many TGTGCCAGCAGTTTCCCCGGCGGGGGGATTTCAAGCTCCTACAATGAGCAGTTCTTC CASSFPGGGISSSYNEQFF